The 15 T cell receptor beta chains below all came from one sample that was sequenced in a study of monozygotic twins with cystic fibrosis. Here immunoSEQ multiplex PCR was the method, and the copy in TCRdb shows in-frame clones only, minus some. The sample carries over 30,000 clones, under 70% recorded once. Sequencing was carried out using blood. These receptors all come from a girl aged 5 to 17 with cystic fibrosis.

This clone has just a few counts. The genes are TRBV6-5 and TRBJ1-1, with a weak D call TRBD1 (5 bases). Germline assignment: CDR1 MNHEY and CDR2 SVGAGI. The CDR3 has 14 amino acids. The V gene lost 6 bases and the J gene lost 1 base, with 12 bases spanning the gap. The CDR3 region is CASRTGTENTEAFF. CDR3 coding DNA: TGTGCCAGCAGGACCGGGACGGAGAACACTGAAGCTTTCTTT.

This chain uses TRBV10-3 with TRBJ2-7; TRBD2 aligns across 10 bases. Germline trimming cut 6 bases from V and 13 bases from J; bases unmatched to any gene: 15. Germline V gene data show CDR1 as ENHRY and CDR2 as SYGVKD. This CDR3 contains 14 residues. Here the CDR3 reads CAISPSGLAGDFYV. The CDR3 bases are TGTGCCATCAGCCCTTCTGGGCTAGCGGGAGATTTTTACGTC.

This sequence joins TRBV7-8 and TRBJ2-6; unclear D gene. CDR1 SGHVS and CDR2 FQNEAQ come from the germline V gene. The CDR3 runs to 16 residues. The germline V and J ends were trimmed by 1 base and 2 bases, with 9 bases remaining between them. CDR3 protein: CASSLVMHTGANVLTF. The CDR3 region has the DNA TGTGCCAGCAGCTTAGTCATGCATACTGGGGCCAACGTCCTGACTTTC.

This clone was counted a few times. The chain joins TRBV10-3 to TRBJ1-2, with D uncertain. Germline CDR1 reads ENHRY; CDR2 reads SYGVKD. The ends were cut back, 8 bases at V and 8 bases at J, with 9 bases in the middle. This CDR3 has 10 amino acids. The CDR3: CAIWAGGYTF. CDR3 nucleotide sequence: TGTGCCATCTGGGCGGGGGGCTACACCTTC.

The chain has TRBV6-5 and TRBJ1-1; 7 bases map to TRBD1. The CDR3 has 14 amino acids. V was clipped by 0 bases and J by 4 bases; unmatched bases: 2. Germline V lookup: CDR1 MNHEY, CDR2 SVGAGI. This CDR3 is CASSYSQGSTEAFF. Here the CDR3 DNA reads TGTGCCAGCAGTTACTCACAGGGGAGCACTGAAGCTTTCTTT.

The chain joins TRBV18 to TRBJ2-2; no clear D. This CDR3 is 14 amino acids long. Deletions cut 2 bases from V and 7 bases from J, with 11 bases between. From germline, CDR1 is KGHSH and CDR2 LQKENI. The CDR3 loop reads CASSPVALVGELFF. The CDR3 region has the DNA TGTGCCAGCTCACCAGTTGCCCTTGTCGGGGAGCTGTTTTTT.

The CDR3 DNA reads as TGCAGTGCTACCCCAGATACGCAGTATTTT. Protein sequence: CSATPDTQYF. The V call is TRBV20-1, the J call TRBJ2-3; no firm D call. The germline V gene has CDR1 DFQATT and CDR2 SNEGSKA (reference sequence). This CDR3 has 10 amino acids. Trimming removed 4 bases from V and 4 bases from J, with 3 bases in between.

This chain connects TRBV5-4 to TRBJ2-1; D might be TRBD1 (5 bases). The CDR3 spans 13 residues. The germline gives CDR1 SGHNT, CDR2 YYREEE (reference sequence). V was trimmed by 0 bases and J by 9 bases, leaving 10 bases between them. This CDR3 reads CASSLVVGAEQFF. DNA for the CDR3: TGTGCCAGCAGCTTGGTGGTTGGGGCTGAGCAGTTCTTC.

This chain connects TRBV7-2 to TRBJ1-1; 7 bases are shared with TRBD1. CDR3 size: 14 residues. Germline V gives CDR1 SGHTA, CDR2 FQGNSA. The J segment lost 4 bases and the V segment lost 5 bases, leaving 7 bases of the junction unmatched. CDR3 DNA: TGTGCCAGCAGCATAAGGACAGGTTCCACTGAAGCTTTCTTT. Translating gives CASSIRTGSTEAFF.

V and J are TRBV10-3 and TRBJ1-1; D possibly corresponds to TRBD1 (6 bases). V was pared by 10 bases and J by 5 bases, with 20 bases between. CDR3 size: 14 residues. Germline V gene sequence: CDR1 ENHRY, CDR2 SYGVKD. The CDR3 nucleotides read TGTGCCACCCAAGACAGCGGGGGCGGGACTGAAGCTTTCTTT. It translates to CATQDSGGGTEAFF.

V is TRBV4-3 and J is TRBJ2-2, with D possibly TRBD2 on 6 matching bases. The CDR3 is 18 amino acids. V lost 0 bases to trimming and J lost 6 bases, with 20 bases between them. Germline CDR1 reads LGHNA; CDR2 reads YSLEER. CDR3 loop: CASSQEEGLVVAAGELFF. In nucleotides, the CDR3 is TGCGCCAGCAGCCAAGAGGAGGGCCTTGTCGTAGCCGCCGGGGAGCTGTTTTTT.

This chain joins TRBV13 and TRBJ1-2; the match to TRBD1 covers 8 bases. This CDR3 is built from 13 residues. V shed 5 bases and J 14 bases; nucleotides not matched to a gene: 13. Germline V gives CDR1 PRHDT, CDR2 FYEKMQ (reference sequence). Here the CDR3 reads CASSPRQGRVGTF. CDR3 nucleotides: TGTGCCAGCAGCCCGAGACAGGGGAGAGTAGGGACCTTC.

The CDR3 DNA reads as TGTGCCAGCTCGTATTGGGGGGGTAGCAATCAGCCCCAGCATTTT. It is translated as CASSYWGGSNQPQHF. The chain links TRBV7-2 to TRBJ1-5, with D maybe TRBD1 (5 bases). Trimming took off 8 bases at V and 0 bases at J, with 14 bases between the two ends. The CDR3 consists of 15 residues. The V gene's germline CDR1 is SGHTA and CDR2 FQGNSA.

The chain carries TRBV5-1 and TRBJ1-2; possibly TRBD1 for D (5 bases). V lost 0 bases, J lost 4 bases, and 16 bases lay in between. The CDR3 has 16 residues. The germline V gene encodes CDR1 SGHRS and CDR2 YFSETQ. DNA for the CDR3: TGCGCCAGCAGCTTGGGGGTCGGGACTTCAAGCTATGGCTACACCTTC. It encodes CASSLGVGTSSYGYTF.

This clone appeared a few times. The chain carries TRBV2 and TRBJ2-7; D call uncertain. The CDR3 length is 15 residues. The germline V gene encodes CDR1 SNHLY and CDR2 FYNNEI. Trimming removed 5 bases from V and 4 bases from J, with 18 bases in between. CDR3 sequence: CASSRALSLSYEQYF. CDR3 in DNA: TGTGCCAGCAGTAGGGCACTCTCTCTATCATACGAGCAGTACTTC.